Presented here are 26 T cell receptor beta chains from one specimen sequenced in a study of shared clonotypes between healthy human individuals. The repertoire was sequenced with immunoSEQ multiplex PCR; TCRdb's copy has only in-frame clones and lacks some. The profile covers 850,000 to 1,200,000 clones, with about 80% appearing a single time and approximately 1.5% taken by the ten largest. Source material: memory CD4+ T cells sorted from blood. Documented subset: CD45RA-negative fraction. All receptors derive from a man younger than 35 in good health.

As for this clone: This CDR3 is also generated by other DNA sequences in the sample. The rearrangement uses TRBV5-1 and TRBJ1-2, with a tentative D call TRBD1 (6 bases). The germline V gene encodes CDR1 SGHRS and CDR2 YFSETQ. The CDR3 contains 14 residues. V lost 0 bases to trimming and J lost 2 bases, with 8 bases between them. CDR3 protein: CASSLVTGNYGYTF. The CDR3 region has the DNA TGCGCCAGCAGCTTGGTAACAGGGAACTATGGCTACACCTTC.

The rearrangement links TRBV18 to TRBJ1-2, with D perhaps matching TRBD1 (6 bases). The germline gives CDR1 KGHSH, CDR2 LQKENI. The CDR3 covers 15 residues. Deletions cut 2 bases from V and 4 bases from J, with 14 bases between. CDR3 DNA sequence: TGTGCCAGCTCACCAAGAAGGGACATACTCTATGGCTACACCTTC. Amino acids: CASSPRRDILYGYTF.

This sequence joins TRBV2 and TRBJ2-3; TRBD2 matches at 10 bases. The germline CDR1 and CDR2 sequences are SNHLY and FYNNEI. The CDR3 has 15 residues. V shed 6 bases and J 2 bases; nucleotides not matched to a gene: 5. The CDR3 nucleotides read TGTGCCAGCAGCGTACTAGCGGGACTCACAGATACGCAGTATTTT. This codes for CASSVLAGLTDTQYF.

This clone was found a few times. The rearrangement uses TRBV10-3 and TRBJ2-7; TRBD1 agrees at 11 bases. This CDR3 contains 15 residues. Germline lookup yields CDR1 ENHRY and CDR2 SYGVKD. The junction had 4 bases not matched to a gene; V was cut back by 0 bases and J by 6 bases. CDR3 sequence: CAISESRDRGGEQYF. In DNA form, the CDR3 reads TGTGCCATCAGTGAGTCCCGGGACAGGGGGGGCGAGCAGTACTTC.

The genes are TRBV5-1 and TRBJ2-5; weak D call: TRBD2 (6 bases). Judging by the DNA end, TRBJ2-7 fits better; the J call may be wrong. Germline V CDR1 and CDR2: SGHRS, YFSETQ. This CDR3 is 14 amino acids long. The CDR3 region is CASSVGLASYEQYF. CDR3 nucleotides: TGCGCCAGCAGCGTCGGGCTAGCGAGCTACGAGCAGTACTTC.

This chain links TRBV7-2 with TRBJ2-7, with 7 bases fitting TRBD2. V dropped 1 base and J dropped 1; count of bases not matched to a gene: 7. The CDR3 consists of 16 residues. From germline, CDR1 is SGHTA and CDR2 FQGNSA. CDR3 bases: TGTGCCAGCAGCTTAGGCGGCGGGAGAGGGTCCTACGAGCAGTACTTC. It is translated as CASSLGGGRGSYEQYF.

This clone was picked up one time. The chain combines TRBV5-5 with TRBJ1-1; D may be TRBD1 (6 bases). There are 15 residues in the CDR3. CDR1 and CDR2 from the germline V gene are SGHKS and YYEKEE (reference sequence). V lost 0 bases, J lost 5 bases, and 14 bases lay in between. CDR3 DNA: TGTGCCAGCAGCTTGGGGACAGTGGGGGGAACTGAAGCTTTCTTT. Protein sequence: CASSLGTVGGTEAFF.

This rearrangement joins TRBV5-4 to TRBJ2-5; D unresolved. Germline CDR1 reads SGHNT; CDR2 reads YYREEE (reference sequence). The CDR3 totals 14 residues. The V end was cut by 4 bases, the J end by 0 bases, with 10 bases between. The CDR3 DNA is TGTGCCAGCAGCCCTAATTTCGACCAAGAGACCCAGTACTTC. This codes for CASSPNFDQETQYF.

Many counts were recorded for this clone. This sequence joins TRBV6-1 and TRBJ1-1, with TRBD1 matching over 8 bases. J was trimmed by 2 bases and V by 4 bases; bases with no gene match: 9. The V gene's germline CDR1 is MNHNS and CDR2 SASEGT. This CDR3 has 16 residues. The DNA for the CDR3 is TGTGCCAGCAGTGCCCGGGACAGGAGAGGTAACACTGAAGCTTTCTTT. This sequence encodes CASSARDRRGNTEAFF.

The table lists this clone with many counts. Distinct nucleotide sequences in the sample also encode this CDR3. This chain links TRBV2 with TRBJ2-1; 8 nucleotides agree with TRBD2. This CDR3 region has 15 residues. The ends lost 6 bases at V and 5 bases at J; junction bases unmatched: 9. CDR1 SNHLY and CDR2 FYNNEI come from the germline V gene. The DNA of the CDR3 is TGTGCCAGCAGCGCCTCCGGCGGGGGGAACAATGAGCAGTTCTTC. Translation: CASSASGGGNNEQFF.

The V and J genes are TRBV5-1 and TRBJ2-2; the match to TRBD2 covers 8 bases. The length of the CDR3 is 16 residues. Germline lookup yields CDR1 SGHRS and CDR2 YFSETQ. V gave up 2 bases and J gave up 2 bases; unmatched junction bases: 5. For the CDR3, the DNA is TGCGCCAGCAGCTTTAGAGCGGGGGTCAACACCGGGGAGCTGTTTTTT. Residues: CASSFRAGVNTGELFF.

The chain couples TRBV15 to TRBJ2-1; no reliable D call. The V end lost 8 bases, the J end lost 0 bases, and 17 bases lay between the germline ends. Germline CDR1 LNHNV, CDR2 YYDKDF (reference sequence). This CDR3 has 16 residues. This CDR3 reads CATLFLMKGSYNEQFF. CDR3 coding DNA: TGTGCCACCCTTTTTCTTATGAAGGGCTCCTACAATGAGCAGTTCTTC.

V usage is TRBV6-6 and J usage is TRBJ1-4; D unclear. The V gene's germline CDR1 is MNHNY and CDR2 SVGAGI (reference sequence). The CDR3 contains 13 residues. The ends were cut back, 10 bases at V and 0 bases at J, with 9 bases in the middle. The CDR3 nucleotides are TGTGCCACTGCGGGTGCAACTAATGAAAAACTGTTTTTT. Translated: CATAGATNEKLFF.

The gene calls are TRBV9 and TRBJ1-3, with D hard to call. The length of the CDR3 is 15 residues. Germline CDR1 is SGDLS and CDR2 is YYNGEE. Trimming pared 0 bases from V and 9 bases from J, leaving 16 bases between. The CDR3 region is CASSVEIEEYCTIYF. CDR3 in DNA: TGTGCCAGCAGCGTAGAGATCGAAGAATATTGCACCATATATTTT.

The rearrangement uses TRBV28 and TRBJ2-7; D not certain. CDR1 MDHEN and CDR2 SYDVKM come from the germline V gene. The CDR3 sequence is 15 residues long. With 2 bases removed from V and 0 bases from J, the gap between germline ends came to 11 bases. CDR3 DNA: TGTGCCAGCAGTTTACACCGCGCAGGCTCCTACGAGCAGTACTTC. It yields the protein CASSLHRAGSYEQYF.

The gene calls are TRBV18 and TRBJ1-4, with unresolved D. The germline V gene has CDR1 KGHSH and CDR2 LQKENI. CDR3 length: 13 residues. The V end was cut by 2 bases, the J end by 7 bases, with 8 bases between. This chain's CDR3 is CASSPGRLEKLFF. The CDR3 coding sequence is TGTGCCAGCTCACCAGGTCGGCTTGAAAAACTGTTTTTT.

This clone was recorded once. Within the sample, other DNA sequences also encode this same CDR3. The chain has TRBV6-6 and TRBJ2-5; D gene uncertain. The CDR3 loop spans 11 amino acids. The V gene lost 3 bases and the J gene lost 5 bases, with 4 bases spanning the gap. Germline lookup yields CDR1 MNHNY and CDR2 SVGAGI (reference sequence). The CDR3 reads CASSYAETQYF. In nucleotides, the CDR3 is TGTGCCAGCAGTTATGCGGAGACCCAGTACTTC.

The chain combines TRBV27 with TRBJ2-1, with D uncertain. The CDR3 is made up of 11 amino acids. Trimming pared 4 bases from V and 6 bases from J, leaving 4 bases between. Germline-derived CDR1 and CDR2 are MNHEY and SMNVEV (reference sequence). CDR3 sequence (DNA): TGTGCCAGCAGTTCGATCAATGAGCAGTTCTTC. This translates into CASSSINEQFF.

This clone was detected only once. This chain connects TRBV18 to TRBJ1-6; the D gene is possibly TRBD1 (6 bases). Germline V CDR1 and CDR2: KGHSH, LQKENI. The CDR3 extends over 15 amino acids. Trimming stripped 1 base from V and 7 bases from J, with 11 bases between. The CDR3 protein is CASSPLAGANSPLHF. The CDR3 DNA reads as TGTGCCAGCTCACCACTTGCGGGGGCAAATTCACCCCTCCACTTT.

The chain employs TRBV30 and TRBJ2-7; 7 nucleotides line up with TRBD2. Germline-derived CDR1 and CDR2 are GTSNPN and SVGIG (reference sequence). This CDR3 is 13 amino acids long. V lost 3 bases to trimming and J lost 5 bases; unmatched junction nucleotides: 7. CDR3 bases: TGTGCCTGGAGCCCCGGAGCGGGAAACGAGCAGTACTTC. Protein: CAWSPGAGNEQYF.

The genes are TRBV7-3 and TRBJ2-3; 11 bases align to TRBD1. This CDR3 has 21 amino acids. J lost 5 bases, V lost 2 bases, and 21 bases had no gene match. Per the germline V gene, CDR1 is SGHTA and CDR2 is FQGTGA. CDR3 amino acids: CASSLRDRGWASGTREDTQYF. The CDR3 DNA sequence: TGTGCCAGCAGCTTACGGGACAGGGGGTGGGCTAGCGGGACCAGGGAAGATACGCAGTATTTT.

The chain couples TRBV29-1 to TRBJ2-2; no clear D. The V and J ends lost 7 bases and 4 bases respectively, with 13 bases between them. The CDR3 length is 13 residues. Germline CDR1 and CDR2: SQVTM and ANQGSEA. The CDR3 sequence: CSAAPAATGELFF. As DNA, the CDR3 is TGCAGCGCCGCCCCGGCGGCCACCGGGGAGCTGTTTTTT.

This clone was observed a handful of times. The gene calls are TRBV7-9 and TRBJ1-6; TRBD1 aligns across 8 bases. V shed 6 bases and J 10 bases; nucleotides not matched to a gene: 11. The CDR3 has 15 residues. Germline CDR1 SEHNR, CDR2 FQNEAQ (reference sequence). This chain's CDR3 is CASRPGQGRESPLHF. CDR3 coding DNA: TGTGCCAGCAGACCCGGACAGGGAAGAGAATCACCCCTCCACTTT.

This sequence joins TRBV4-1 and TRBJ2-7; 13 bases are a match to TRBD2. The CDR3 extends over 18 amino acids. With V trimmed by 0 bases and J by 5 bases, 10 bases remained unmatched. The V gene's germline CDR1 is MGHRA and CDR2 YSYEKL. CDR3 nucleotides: TGCGCCAGCAGCCAAGATGAGTCGGGACTAGCGGGGCGGGACGAGCAGTACTTC. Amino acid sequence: CASSQDESGLAGRDEQYF.

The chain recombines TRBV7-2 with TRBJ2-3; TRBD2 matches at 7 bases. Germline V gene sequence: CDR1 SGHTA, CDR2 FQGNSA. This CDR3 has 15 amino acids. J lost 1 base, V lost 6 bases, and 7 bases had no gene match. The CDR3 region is CASRPGRWGTDTQYF. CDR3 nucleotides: TGTGCCAGCAGACCCGGGAGGTGGGGCACAGATACGCAGTATTTT.

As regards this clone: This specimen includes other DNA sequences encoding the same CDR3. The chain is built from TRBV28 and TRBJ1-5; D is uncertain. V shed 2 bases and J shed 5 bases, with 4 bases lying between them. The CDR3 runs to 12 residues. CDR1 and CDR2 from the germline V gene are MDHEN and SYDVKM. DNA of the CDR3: TGTGCCAGCAGTTTAAGTCATCAGCCCCAGCATTTT. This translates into CASSLSHQPQHF.